This TCR beta chain was recorded in a study of shared clonotypes between healthy human individuals. The naive CD8 population came from CD45RO-negative cells selected for CCR7, without terminally differentiated effector memory CD45RA+ cells. Donors included only healthy HIV-negative adults lacking recent acute infections or vaccinations. Clones were read by immunoSEQ multiplex PCR, and TCRdb kept only the in-frame ones, dropping some. The data hold hundreds of thousands of clones, with 90% to 97% observed a single time. The V and J ends lost 0 bases and 5 bases respectively, with 12 bases between them. CDR1 SGDLS and CDR2 YYNGEE come from the germline V gene. CDR3 size: 15 residues.

This receptor was taken from a woman in her twenties or thirties in good health. The chain combines TRBV9 with TRBJ2-1; tentatively, D is TRBD2 (5 bases). The sequencing input was naive CD8+ T cells sorted from blood. The CDR3 here is CASSVGSRTDNEQFF. The CDR3 DNA is TGTGCCAGCAGCGTAGGTAGTCGGACTGACAATGAGCAGTTCTTC.